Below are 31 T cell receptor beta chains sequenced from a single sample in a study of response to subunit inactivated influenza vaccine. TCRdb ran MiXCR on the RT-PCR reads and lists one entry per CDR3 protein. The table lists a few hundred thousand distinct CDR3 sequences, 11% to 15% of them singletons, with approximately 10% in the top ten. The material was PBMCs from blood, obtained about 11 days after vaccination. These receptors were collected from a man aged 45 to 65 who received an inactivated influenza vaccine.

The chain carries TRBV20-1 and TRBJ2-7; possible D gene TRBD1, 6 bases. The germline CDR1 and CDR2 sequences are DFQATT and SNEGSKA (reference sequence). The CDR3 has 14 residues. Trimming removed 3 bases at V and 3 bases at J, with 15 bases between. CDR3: CSARRLEGGYEQYF. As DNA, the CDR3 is TGCAGTGCTAGGAGACTCGAAGGGGGCTACGAGCAGTACTTC.

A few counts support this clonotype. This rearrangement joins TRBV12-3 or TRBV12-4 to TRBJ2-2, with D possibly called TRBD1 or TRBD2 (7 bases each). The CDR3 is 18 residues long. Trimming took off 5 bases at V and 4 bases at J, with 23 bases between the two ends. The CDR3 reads CASSPHMGGDRSTGELFF. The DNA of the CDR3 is TGTGCCAGCAGTCCACATATGGGGGGGGACAGAAGCACCGGGGAGCTGTTTTTT.

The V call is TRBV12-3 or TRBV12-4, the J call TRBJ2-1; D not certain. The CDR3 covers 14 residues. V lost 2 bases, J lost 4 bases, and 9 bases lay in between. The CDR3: CASSLLWAYNEQFF. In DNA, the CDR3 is TGTGCCAGCAGTTTACTGTGGGCTTACAATGAGCAGTTCTTC.

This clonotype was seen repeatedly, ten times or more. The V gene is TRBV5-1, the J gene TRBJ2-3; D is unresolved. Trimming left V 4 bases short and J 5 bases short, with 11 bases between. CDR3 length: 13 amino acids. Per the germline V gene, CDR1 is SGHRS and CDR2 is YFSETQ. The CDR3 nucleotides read TGCGCCAGCAGCCAACCCTGGGGAGATACGCAGTATTTT. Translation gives CASSQPWGDTQYF.

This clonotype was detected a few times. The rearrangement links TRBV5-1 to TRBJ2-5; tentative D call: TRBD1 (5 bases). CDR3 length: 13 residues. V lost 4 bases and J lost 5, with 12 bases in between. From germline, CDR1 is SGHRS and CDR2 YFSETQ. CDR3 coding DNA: TGCGCCAGCAGCACCAGGGTATCGGAGACCCAGTACTTC. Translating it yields CASSTRVSETQYF.

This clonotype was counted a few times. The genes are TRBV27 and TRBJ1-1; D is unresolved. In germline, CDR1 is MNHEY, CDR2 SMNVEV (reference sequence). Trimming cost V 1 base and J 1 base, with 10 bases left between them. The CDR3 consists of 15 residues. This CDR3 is CASSLLQSGNTEAFF. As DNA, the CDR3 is TGTGCCAGCAGTTTATTACAGTCGGGGAACACTGAAGCTTTCTTT.

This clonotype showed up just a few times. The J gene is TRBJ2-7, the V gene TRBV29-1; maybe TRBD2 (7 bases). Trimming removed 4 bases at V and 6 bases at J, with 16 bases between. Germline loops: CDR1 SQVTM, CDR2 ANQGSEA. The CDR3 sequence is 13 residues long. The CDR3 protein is CSVGGGPDSEQYF. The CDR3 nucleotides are TGCAGCGTTGGGGGGGGGCCCGACAGCGAGCAGTACTTC.

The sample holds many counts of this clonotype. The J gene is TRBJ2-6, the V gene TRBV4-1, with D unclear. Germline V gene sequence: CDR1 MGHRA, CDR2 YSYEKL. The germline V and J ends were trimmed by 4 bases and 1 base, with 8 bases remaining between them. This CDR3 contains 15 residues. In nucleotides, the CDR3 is TGCGCCAGCAGCCCAGGCTCTTCTGGGGCCAACGTCCTGACTTTC. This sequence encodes CASSPGSSGANVLTF.

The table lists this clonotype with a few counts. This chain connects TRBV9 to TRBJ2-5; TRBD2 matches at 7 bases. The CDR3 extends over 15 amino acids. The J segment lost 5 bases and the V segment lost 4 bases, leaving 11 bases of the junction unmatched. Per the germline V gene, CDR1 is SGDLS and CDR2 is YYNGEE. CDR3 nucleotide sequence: TGTGCCAGCAGCTCCGGGCCTAGCGGTTGGGAGACCCAGTACTTC. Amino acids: CASSSGPSGWETQYF.

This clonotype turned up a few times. The DNA of the CDR3 is TGTGCCAGCAGCCTGTGGGGCCGCAATCAGCCCCAGCATTTT. This sequence encodes CASSLWGRNQPQHF. The chain couples TRBV3-1 to TRBJ1-5; maybe TRBD1 (5 bases). Trimming cost V 4 bases and J 2 bases, with 9 bases left between them. The CDR3 extends over 14 amino acids. Germline V gene lookup returns CDR1 LGHDT and CDR2 YNNKEL (reference sequence).

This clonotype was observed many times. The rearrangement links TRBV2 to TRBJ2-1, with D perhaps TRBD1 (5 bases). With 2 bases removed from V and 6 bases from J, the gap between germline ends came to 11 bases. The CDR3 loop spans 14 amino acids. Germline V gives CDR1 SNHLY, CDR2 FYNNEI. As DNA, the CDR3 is TGTGCCAGCAGTGAACAGGGTCATGGCAATGAGCAGTTCTTC. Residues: CASSEQGHGNEQFF.

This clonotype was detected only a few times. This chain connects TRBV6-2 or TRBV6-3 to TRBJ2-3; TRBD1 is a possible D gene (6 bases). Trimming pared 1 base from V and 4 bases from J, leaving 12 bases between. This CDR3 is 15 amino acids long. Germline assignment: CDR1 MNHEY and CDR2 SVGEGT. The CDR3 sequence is CASSYFRGGADTQYF. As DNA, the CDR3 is TGTGCCAGCAGTTACTTCAGGGGTGGTGCAGATACGCAGTATTTT.

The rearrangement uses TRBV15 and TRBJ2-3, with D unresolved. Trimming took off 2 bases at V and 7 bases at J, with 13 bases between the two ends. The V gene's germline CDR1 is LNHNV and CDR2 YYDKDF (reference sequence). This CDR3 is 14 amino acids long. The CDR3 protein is CATSRPSLGNTQYF. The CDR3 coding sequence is TGTGCCACCAGCAGACCCTCGCTCGGCAATACGCAGTATTTT.

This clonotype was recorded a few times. The CDR3 DNA reads TGTGCCAGCAGCCGCGGGGACATCTCTGGAAACACCATATATTTT. It translates to CASSRGDISGNTIYF. The V call is TRBV3-1, the J call TRBJ1-3; possibly TRBD1 for D (6 bases). Germline loops: CDR1 LGHDT, CDR2 YNNKEL (reference sequence). Trimming stripped 4 bases from V and 0 bases from J, with 10 bases between. The CDR3 totals 15 residues.

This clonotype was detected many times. Here the CDR3 reads CSVDWASGTGGDEQFF. DNA for the CDR3: TGCAGCGTTGATTGGGCCTCCGGGACAGGGGGTGATGAGCAGTTCTTC. The V and J genes are TRBV29-1 and TRBJ2-1; TRBD1 matches at 11 bases. The trim removed 3 bases at V and 8 bases at J, leaving 12 bases unmatched. The CDR3 is made up of 16 amino acids. Germline V gives CDR1 SQVTM, CDR2 ANQGSEA.

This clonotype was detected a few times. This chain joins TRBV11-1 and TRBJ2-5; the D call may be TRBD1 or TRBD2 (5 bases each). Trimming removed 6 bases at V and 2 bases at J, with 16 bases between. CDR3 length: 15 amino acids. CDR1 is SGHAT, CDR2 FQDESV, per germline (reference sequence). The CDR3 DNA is TGTGCCAGCAGGGGACGGAGTTCGACGCAAGAGACCCAGTACTTC. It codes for CASRGRSSTQETQYF. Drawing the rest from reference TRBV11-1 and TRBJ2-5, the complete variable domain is EAEVAQSPRYKITEKSQAVAFWCDPISGHATLYWYRQILGQGPELLVQFQDESVVDDSQLPKDRFSAERLKGVDSTLKIQPAELGDSAMYLCASRGRSSTQETQYFGPGTRLLVL.

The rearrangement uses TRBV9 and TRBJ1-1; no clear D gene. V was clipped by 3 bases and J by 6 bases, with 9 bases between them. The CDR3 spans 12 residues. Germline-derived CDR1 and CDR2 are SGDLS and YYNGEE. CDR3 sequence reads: CASSGDTSEAFF. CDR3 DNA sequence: TGTGCCAGCAGCGGCGACACCTCTGAAGCTTTCTTT.

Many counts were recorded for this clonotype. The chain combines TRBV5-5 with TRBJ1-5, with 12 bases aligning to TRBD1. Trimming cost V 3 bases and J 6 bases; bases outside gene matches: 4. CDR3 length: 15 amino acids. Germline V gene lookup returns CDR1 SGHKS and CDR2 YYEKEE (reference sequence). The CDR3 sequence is CASSWGQGAGQPQHF. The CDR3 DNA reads TGTGCCAGCAGCTGGGGACAGGGGGCTGGTCAGCCCCAGCATTTT.

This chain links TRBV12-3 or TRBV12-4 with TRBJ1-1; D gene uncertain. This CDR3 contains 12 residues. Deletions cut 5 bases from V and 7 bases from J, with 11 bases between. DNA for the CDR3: TGTGCCAGCAGTCGGTATTCGATTGAAGCTTTCTTT. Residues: CASSRYSIEAFF.

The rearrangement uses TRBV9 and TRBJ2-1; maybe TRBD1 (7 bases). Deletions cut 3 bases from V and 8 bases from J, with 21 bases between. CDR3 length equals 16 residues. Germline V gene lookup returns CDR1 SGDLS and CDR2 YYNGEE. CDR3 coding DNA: TGTGCCAGCAGCGCTTTTGGAGGGACAGAGGCCGATGAGCAGTTCTTC. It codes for CASSAFGGTEADEQFF.

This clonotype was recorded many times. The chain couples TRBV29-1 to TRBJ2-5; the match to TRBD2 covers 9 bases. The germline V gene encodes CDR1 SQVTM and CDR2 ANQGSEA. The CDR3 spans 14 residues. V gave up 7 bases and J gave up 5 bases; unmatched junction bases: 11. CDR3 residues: CSGRASGITETQYF. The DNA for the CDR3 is TGCAGCGGGAGAGCTAGCGGGATAACGGAGACCCAGTACTTC.

CDR3 in amino acids: CASSEFGNSYEQYF. CDR3 coding DNA: TGTGCCAGCAGTGAATTTGGGAACTCCTACGAGCAGTACTTC. The chain links TRBV25-1 to TRBJ2-7; D gene ambiguous. The germline CDR1 and CDR2 sequences are MGHDK and SYGVNS. V dropped 1 base and J dropped 0 bases, with 7 bases sitting between them. The CDR3 length is 14 residues.

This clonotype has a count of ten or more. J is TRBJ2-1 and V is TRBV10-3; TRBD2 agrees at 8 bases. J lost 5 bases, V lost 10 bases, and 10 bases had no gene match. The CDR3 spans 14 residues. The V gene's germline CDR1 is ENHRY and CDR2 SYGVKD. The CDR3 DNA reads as TGTGCCACAAAGGGGACTAGAGAACACAATGAGCAGTTCTTC. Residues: CATKGTREHNEQFF.

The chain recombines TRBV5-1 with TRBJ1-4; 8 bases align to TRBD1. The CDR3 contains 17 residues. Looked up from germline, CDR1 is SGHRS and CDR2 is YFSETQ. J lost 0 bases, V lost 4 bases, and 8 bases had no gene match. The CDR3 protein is CASSATGASTTNEKLFF. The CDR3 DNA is TGCGCCAGCAGCGCGACAGGGGCGAGTACAACTAATGAAAAACTGTTTTTT.

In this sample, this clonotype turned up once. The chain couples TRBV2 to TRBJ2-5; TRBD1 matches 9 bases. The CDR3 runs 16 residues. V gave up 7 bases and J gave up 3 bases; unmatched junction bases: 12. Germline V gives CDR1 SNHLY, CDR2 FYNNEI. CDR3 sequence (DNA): TGTGCCAGCAATGCCCCATTGACAGGGGGAGAAGAGACCCAGTACTTC. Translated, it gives CASNAPLTGGEETQYF. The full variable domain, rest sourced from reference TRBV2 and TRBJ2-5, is EPEVTQTPSHQVTQMGQEVILRCVPISNHLYFYWYRQILGQKVEFLVSFYNNEISEKSEIFDDQFSVERPDGSNFTLKIRSTKLEDSAMYFCASNAPLTGGEETQYFGPGTRLLVL.

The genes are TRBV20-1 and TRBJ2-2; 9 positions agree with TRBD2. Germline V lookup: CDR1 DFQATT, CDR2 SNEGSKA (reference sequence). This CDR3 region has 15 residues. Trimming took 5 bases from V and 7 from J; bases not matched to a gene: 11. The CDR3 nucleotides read TGCAGTGCTGCCGCGGGGGGGCTTCTTTTCGGGGAGCTGTTTTTT. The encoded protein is CSAAAGGLLFGELFF.

The CDR3 DNA follows: TGTGCCAGCAGTGAAATGGGTAACTATGGCTACACCTTC. Amino acid sequence: CASSEMGNYGYTF. V is TRBV25-1 and J is TRBJ1-2; D gene unclear. V lost 2 bases to trimming and J lost 1 base, with 5 bases between them. The CDR3 covers 13 residues. Germline loops: CDR1 MGHDK, CDR2 SYGVNS.

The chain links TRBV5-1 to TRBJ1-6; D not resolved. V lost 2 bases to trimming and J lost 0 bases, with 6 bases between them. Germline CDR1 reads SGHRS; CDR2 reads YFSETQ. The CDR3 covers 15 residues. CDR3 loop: CASSFSSSYNSPLHF. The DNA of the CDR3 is TGCGCCAGCAGCTTCTCAAGCTCCTATAATTCACCCCTCCACTTT.

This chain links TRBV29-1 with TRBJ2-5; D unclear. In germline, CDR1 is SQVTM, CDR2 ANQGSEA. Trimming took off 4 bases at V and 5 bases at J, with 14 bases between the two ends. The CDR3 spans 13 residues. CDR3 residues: CSVATEPYETQYF. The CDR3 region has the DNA TGCAGCGTTGCAACAGAGCCTTACGAGACCCAGTACTTC.

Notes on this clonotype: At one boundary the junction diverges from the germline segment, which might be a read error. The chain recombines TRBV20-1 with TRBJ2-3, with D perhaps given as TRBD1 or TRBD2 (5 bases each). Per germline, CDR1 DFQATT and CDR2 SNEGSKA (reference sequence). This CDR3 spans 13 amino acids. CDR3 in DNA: TGCAGTGCCGAAGACAGCGGCACAGAGACGCAGTATTTT. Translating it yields CSAEDSGTETQYF.

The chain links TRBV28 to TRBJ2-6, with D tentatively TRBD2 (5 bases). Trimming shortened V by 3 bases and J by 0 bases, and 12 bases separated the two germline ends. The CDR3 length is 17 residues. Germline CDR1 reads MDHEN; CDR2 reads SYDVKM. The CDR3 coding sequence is TGTGCCAGCAGTTTGCGGGTCAGCGTCTCTGGGGCCAACGTCCTGACTTTC. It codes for CASSLRVSVSGANVLTF. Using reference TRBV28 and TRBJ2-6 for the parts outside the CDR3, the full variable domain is DVKVTQSSRYLVKRTGEKVFLECVQDMDHENMFWYRQDPGLGLRLIYFSYDVKMKEKGDIPEGYSVSREKKERFSLILESASTNQTSMYLCASSLRVSVSGANVLTFGAGSRLTVL.